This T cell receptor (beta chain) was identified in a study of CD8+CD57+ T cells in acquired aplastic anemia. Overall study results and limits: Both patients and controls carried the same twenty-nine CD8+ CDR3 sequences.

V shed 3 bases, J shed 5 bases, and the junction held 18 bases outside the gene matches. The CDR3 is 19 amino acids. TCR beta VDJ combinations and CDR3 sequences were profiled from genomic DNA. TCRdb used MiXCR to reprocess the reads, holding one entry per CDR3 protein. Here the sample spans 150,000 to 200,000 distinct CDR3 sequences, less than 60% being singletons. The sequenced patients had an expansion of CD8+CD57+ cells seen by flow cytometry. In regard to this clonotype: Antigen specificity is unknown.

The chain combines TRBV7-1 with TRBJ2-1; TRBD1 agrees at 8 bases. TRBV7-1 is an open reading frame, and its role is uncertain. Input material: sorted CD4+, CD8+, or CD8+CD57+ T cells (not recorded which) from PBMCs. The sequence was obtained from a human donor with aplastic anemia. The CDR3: CASSSRMGGRGRQNNEQFF. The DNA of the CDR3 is TGTGCCAGCAGCTCCCGAATGGGGGGCAGGGGGCGGCAAAACAATGAGCAGTTCTTC.